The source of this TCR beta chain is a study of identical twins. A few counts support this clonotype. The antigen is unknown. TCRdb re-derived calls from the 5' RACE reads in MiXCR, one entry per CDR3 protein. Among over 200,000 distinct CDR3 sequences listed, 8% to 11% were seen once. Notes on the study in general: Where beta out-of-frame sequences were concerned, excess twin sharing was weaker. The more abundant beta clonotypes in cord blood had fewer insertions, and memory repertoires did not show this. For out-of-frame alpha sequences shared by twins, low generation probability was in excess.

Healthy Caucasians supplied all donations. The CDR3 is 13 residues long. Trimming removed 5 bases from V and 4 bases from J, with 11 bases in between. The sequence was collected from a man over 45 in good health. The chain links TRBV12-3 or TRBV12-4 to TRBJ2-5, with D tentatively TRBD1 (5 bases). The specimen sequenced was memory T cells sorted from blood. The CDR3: CASSPQQGETQYF. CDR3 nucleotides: TGTGCCAGCAGTCCACAGCAGGGAGAGACCCAGTACTTC.